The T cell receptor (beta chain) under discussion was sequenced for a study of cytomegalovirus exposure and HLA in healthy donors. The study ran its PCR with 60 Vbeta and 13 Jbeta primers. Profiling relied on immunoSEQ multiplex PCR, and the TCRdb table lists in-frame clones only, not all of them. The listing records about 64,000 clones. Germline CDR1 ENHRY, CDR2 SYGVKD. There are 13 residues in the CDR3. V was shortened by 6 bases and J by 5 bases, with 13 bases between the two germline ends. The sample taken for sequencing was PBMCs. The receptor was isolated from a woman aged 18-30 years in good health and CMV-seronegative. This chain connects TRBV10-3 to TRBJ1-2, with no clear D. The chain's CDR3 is CAISPGGLYGYTF. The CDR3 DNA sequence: TGTGCCATCAGCCCAGGAGGGTTGTATGGCTACACCTTC.